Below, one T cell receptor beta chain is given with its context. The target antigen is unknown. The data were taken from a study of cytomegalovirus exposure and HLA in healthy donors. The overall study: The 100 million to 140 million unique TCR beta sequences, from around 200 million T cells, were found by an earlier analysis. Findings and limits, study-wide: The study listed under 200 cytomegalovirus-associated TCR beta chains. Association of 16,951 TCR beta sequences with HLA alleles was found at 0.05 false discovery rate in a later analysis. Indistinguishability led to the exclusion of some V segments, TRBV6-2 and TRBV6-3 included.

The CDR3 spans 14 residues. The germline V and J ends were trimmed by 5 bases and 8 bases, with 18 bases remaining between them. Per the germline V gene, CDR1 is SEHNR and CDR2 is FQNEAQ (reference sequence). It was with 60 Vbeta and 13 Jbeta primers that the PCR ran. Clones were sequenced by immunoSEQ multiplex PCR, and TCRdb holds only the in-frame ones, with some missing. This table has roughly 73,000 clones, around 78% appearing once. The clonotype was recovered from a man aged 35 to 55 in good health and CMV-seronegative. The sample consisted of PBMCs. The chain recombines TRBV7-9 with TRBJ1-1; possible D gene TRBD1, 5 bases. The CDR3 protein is CASSAQAGRLEAFF. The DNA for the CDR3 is TGTGCCAGCAGCGCACAGGCGGGACGCCTCGAAGCTTTCTTT.